This passage covers 25 T cell receptor beta chains from one sample sequenced in a study of radiotherapy plus CTLA-4 blockade in lung cancer. Using immunoSEQ multiplex PCR, the repertoire was profiled, and TCRdb retains in-frame clones only, with some absent. Of over 75,000 clones in the sample, around four fifths were seen once. This material consisted of peripheral blood, taken from a patient treated with radiotherapy plus ipilimumab. The receptors shown here come from a human donor with non-small cell lung cancer who had stable disease on radiotherapy plus ipilimumab.

The genes are TRBV6-5 and TRBJ2-1; no reliable D call. The CDR3 runs 13 residues. V was pared by 2 bases and J by 3 bases, with 5 bases between. Per the germline V gene, CDR1 is MNHEY and CDR2 is SVGAGI. CDR3 region: CASSYGDYNEQFF. In DNA, the CDR3 is TGTGCCAGCAGTTACGGGGACTACAATGAGCAGTTCTTC.

This chain uses TRBV30 with TRBJ1-5; the D gene is possibly TRBD1 (6 bases). V was pared by 5 bases and J by 9 bases, with 14 bases between. The CDR3 sequence is 12 residues long. The germline V gene has CDR1 GTSNPN and CDR2 SVGIG (reference sequence). CDR3 bases: TGTGCCTGGGGGGACACGCAGAGGCCCCAGCATTTT. It specifies CAWGDTQRPQHF. Drawing the rest from reference TRBV30 and TRBJ1-5, the complete variable domain is SQTIHQWPATLVQPVGSPLSLECTVEGTSNPNLYWYRQAAGRGLQLLFYSVGIGQISSEVPQNLSASRPQDRQFILSSKKLLLSDSGFYLCAWGDTQRPQHFGDGTRLSIL.

This clone has a handful of counts. J is TRBJ1-3 and V is TRBV6-1, with a possible D match to TRBD1 (6 bases). Germline CDR1 is MNHNS and CDR2 is SASEGT. The CDR3 length is 15 residues. Trimming took 6 bases from V and 0 from J, leaving 12 bases between them. DNA for the CDR3: TGTGCCAGCAGCAATAGGGGGAACTCTGGAAACACCATATATTTT. Residues: CASSNRGNSGNTIYF.

The chain combines TRBV25-1 with TRBJ2-7; the match to TRBD2 covers 13 bases. The junction had 6 bases not matched to a gene; V was cut back by 3 bases and J by 4 bases. This CDR3 is 16 amino acids long. The germline V gene encodes CDR1 MGHDK and CDR2 SYGVNS. The DNA for the CDR3 is TGTGCCAGCAGTGACCCAAGACTAGCGGGAGGTTACGAGCAGTACTTC. Encoded protein: CASSDPRLAGGYEQYF.

The chain joins TRBV11-2 to TRBJ2-7; D gene uncertain. Germline CDR1 is SGHAT and CDR2 is FQNNGV. V lost 1 base, J lost 6 bases, and 13 bases lay in between. This CDR3 region has 14 residues. The CDR3 reads CASSLGSLQSEQYF. CDR3 in DNA: TGTGCCAGCAGCTTAGGTAGTCTCCAGAGCGAGCAGTACTTC.

The V call is TRBV7-3, the J call TRBJ2-2; D uncertain. Germline CDR1 and CDR2: SGHTA and FQGTGA. CDR3 length: 15 amino acids. V was clipped by 5 bases and J by 4 bases, with 14 bases between them. The CDR3 protein is CASSTHPGPTGELFF. The CDR3 bases are TGTGCCAGCAGCACCCACCCCGGACCCACCGGGGAGCTGTTTTTT.

The chain recombines TRBV7-9 with TRBJ2-2; TRBD2 matches at 8 bases. The CDR3 totals 15 residues. The germline CDR1 and CDR2 sequences are SEHNR and FQNEAQ (reference sequence). The junction had 4 bases not matched to a gene; V was cut back by 5 bases and J by 2 bases. The CDR3 DNA follows: TGTGCCAGCAGCGTCACTAGCGGAAACACCGGGGAGCTGTTTTTT. Translation: CASSVTSGNTGELFF.

The rearrangement links TRBV7-6 to TRBJ2-7; D gene ambiguous. Trimming removed 1 base from V and 6 bases from J, with 7 bases in between. CDR1 SGHVS and CDR2 FNYEAQ come from the germline V gene. CDR3 length: 12 residues. CDR3 bases: TGTGCCAGCAGCTTAGGCCTAGGCGAGCAGTACTTC. This sequence encodes CASSLGLGEQYF.

The chain links TRBV12-5 to TRBJ1-5; no definite D call. With 5 bases removed from V and 3 bases from J, the gap between germline ends came to 14 bases. Looked up from germline, CDR1 is LGHNT and CDR2 is FRNRAP. The CDR3 consists of 15 residues. The CDR3 protein is CASGTSGLNNQPQHF. The CDR3 DNA sequence: TGTGCTAGTGGTACCTCCGGGCTCAACAATCAGCCCCAGCATTTT.

The V gene is TRBV5-1, the J gene TRBJ2-5; 10 nucleotides agree with TRBD2. This CDR3 region has 14 residues. Germline V gene data show CDR1 as SGHRS and CDR2 as YFSETQ. V lost 4 bases and J lost 5; bases outside the gene matches: 5. In DNA form, the CDR3 reads TGCGCCAGCAGCCAGGGACTAGCGAGGGAGACCCAGTACTTC. Protein product: CASSQGLARETQYF.

V gene TRBV7-2 combines with J gene TRBJ1-3; 7 nucleotides agree with TRBD1. Germline CDR1 and CDR2: SGHTA and FQGNSA. The CDR3 has 17 amino acids. V lost 0 bases and J lost 1; bases outside the gene matches: 6. The CDR3 sequence: CASSLAGTVASGNTIYF. The CDR3 region has the DNA TGTGCCAGCAGCTTAGCCGGGACAGTGGCTTCTGGAAACACCATATATTTT.

The chain carries TRBV7-6 and TRBJ1-1, with D maybe TRBD1 (5 bases). Germline V gene data show CDR1 as SGHVS and CDR2 as FNYEAQ. Trimming pared 2 bases from V and 0 bases from J, leaving 19 bases between. The CDR3 has 18 amino acids. As DNA, the CDR3 is TGTGCCAGCAGCTTATCCGCGCCAGGGACGGCGGTGAACACTGAAGCTTTCTTT. Translating gives CASSLSAPGTAVNTEAFF.

The chain is built from TRBV28 and TRBJ1-5; D not resolved. Germline values: CDR1 MDHEN, CDR2 SYDVKM. CDR3 length: 14 residues. V was pared by 2 bases and J by 2 bases, with 7 bases between. This chain's CDR3 is CASSLEVGNQPQHF. The CDR3 DNA reads TGTGCCAGCAGTTTAGAAGTGGGCAATCAGCCCCAGCATTTT.

The chain employs TRBV30 and TRBJ2-7, with TRBD1 matching 8 bases. Germline lookup yields CDR1 GTSNPN and CDR2 SVGIG (reference sequence). Trimming cost V 4 bases and J 0 bases; bases outside gene matches: 8. The CDR3 covers 15 residues. In DNA, the CDR3 is TGTGCCTGGAATCATGGACAGGGATTCTCCTACGAGCAGTACTTC. Protein: CAWNHGQGFSYEQYF.

The CDR3 nucleotides are TGTGCCAGCAGTGCCCGGGGGGGGGATTCACCCCTCCACTTT. Translation: CASSARGGDSPLHF. The V call is TRBV28, the J call TRBJ1-6, with D tentatively TRBD1 (5 bases). The CDR3 loop spans 14 amino acids. Trimming took off 5 bases at V and 8 bases at J, with 13 bases between the two ends. The germline CDR1 and CDR2 sequences are MDHEN and SYDVKM.

Turning to this clone: Other nucleotide sequences in the sample specify the same CDR3. The chain joins TRBV18 to TRBJ1-2; tentative D call: TRBD1 (6 bases). This CDR3 contains 15 residues. V was shortened by 3 bases and J by 6 bases, with 17 bases between the two germline ends. Germline lookup yields CDR1 KGHSH and CDR2 LQKENI. This chain's CDR3 is CASSPQTGARDGYTF. CDR3 coding DNA: TGTGCCAGCTCACCGCAGACGGGGGCACGGGATGGCTACACCTTC.

This clone was observed once. V and J are TRBV28 and TRBJ2-1, with TRBD1 matching 10 bases. The CDR3 totals 16 residues. Germline V gene data show CDR1 as MDHEN and CDR2 as SYDVKM. The V gene end was trimmed by 1 base and the J gene end by 9 bases; junction bases not matched to a gene: 9. Here the CDR3 reads CASSLFEGTGDSEQFF. The CDR3 nucleotides read TGTGCCAGCAGTTTATTCGAGGGGACAGGGGATAGTGAGCAGTTCTTC.

V usage is TRBV5-1 and J usage is TRBJ2-2; perhaps TRBD1 as D (5 bases). Germline V gene data show CDR1 as SGHRS and CDR2 as YFSETQ. The ends were cut back, 0 bases at V and 7 bases at J, with 19 bases in the middle. This CDR3 comprises 17 residues. CDR3 nucleotides: TGCGCCAGCAGCTTGGGGTGGGCAGGGCGTGGTATCGGGGAGCTGTTTTTT. It encodes CASSLGWAGRGIGELFF.

The chain links TRBV10-2 to TRBJ1-5; D possibly corresponds to TRBD1 (6 bases). V gave up 0 bases and J gave up 4 bases, with 10 bases separating them. This CDR3 contains 15 residues. Germline V gene data show CDR1 as WSHSY and CDR2 as SAAADI. The CDR3 loop reads CASSESGQGNQPQHF. The CDR3 nucleotides are TGCGCCAGCAGTGAGTCCGGGCAGGGGAATCAGCCCCAGCATTTT.

J is TRBJ1-2 and V is TRBV5-6; D ambiguous. Trimming left V 4 bases short and J 0 bases short, with 7 bases between. This CDR3 has 13 amino acids. Germline assignment: CDR1 SGHDT and CDR2 YYEEEE. CDR3 sequence (DNA): TGTGCCAGCAGCCTGACGGCTAACTATGGCTACACCTTC. Translating gives CASSLTANYGYTF.

CDR3 loop: CASSYRNGRSTDTQYF. The CDR3 region has the DNA TGTGCCAGCAGTTATAGGAACGGGAGAAGCACAGATACGCAGTATTTT. The V call is TRBV6-6, the J call TRBJ2-3; TRBD2 might be the D (6 bases). The CDR3 is 16 residues long. V lost 3 bases and J lost 0, with 13 bases in between. The germline CDR1 and CDR2 sequences are MNHNY and SVGAGI (reference sequence).

The CDR3 DNA reads as TGTGCCAGCAGCGAGAGTATCGGGGCGACCGGGGAGCTGTTTTTT. Protein: CASSESIGATGELFF. V and J are TRBV9 and TRBJ2-2; D possibly matches TRBD1 or TRBD2 (5 bases each). There are 15 residues in the CDR3. CDR1 and CDR2 from the germline V gene are SGDLS and YYNGEE. V was clipped by 3 bases and J by 5 bases, with 14 bases between them.

This clone has more than one count but fewer than ten. The gene calls are TRBV6-4 and TRBJ1-5; D is possibly TRBD1 (5 bases). Per germline, CDR1 MRHNA and CDR2 SNTAGT. The CDR3 spans 12 residues. Between the trimmed V and J ends, which lost 11 bases and 6 bases, there was a span of 14 bases. The CDR3 sequence: CAERGGAQPQHF. CDR3 DNA sequence: TGTGCCGAGAGGGGAGGGGCTCAGCCCCAGCATTTT.

This clone has just one count. The chain carries TRBV30 and TRBJ2-2; 11 nucleotides align to TRBD2. CDR1 and CDR2 from the germline V gene are GTSNPN and SVGIG (reference sequence). The trim removed 3 bases at V and 4 bases at J, leaving 4 bases unmatched. CDR3 length: 15 residues. The CDR3: CAWSRLAGPTGELFF. DNA for the CDR3: TGTGCCTGGAGCCGACTAGCGGGACCCACCGGGGAGCTGTTTTTT. The whole variable domain, remainder taken from reference TRBV30 and TRBJ2-2, is SQTIHQWPATLVQPVGSPLSLECTVEGTSNPNLYWYRQAAGRGLQLLFYSVGIGQISSEVPQNLSASRPQDRQFILSSKKLLLSDSGFYLCAWSRLAGPTGELFFGEGSRLTVL.

The chain joins TRBV6-1 to TRBJ1-1, with 9 bases identical to TRBD1. This CDR3 region has 14 residues. Germline CDR1 MNHNS, CDR2 SASEGT. Trimming removed 4 bases from V and 4 bases from J; junction bases left unmatched: 4. The CDR3 loop reads CASSAGQGGTEAFF. CDR3 coding DNA: TGTGCCAGCAGTGCGGGACAGGGTGGCACTGAAGCTTTCTTT.